The source of this T cell receptor (beta chain) is a study of blood T cell repertoires in COVID-19. In the study overall: COVID-19 samples collected from the United States, Italy and Spain covered acute and convalescent phases. PBMCs, B-cell-depleted T cells, or T cells were the source of the cDNA or gDNA that made up the material.

Germline assignment: CDR1 GTSNPN and CDR2 SVGIG (reference sequence). The CDR3 totals 13 residues. Trimming cost V 0 bases and J 7 bases, with 12 bases left between them. The sample holds one count of this clone. Authors' data handling: Cell counts per sample came from amplifying reference gene primers. The data were produced by immunoSEQ multiplex PCR, yet TCRdb's version contains in-frame clones alone and is incomplete. V, J and clone size are taken as reported in that table, and D and trimming were inferred from the DNA itself. The sample includes some 31,000 clones, around nine tenths of them seen just once.

Sequencing used peripheral blood. J is TRBJ1-2 and V is TRBV30; D ambiguous. The receptor's source is an older man with active COVID-19. The CDR3 region is CAWSVNLQAGYTF. CDR3 DNA sequence: TGTGCCTGGAGTGTAAACCTGCAAGCTGGCTACACCTTC.